Only a few counts were recorded for the clone carrying this TCR beta chain. RNA, once extracted, was reverse transcribed into cDNA for use as the sequencing template. TCRdb's copy holds only in-frame clones and misses some; the assay was immunoSEQ multiplex PCR. Of approximately 130,000 clones listed, 60% to 65% are singletons. Looked up from germline, CDR1 is MGHRA and CDR2 is YSYEKL. The CDR3 extends over 14 amino acids. The V gene lost 0 bases and the J gene lost 3 bases, with 9 bases spanning the gap. These data come from a study of CD8+ T cells in alopecia areata. Background on the study: Twice daily, treated patients received 5 to 10 mg of oral tofacitinib.

Treatment given: oral pan-JAK inhibitor, 5-10 mg twice daily. Sequenced material: CD4+ T cells sorted from blood, taken at week 4, from a patient treated with tofacitinib. The chain couples TRBV4-1 to TRBJ2-7; D uncertain. The receptor was derived from a human donor with alopecia areata. CDR3 sequence reads: CASSQDRQNYEQYF. Written as DNA, the CDR3 is TGCGCCAGCAGCCAAGATCGCCAGAACTACGAGCAGTACTTC.